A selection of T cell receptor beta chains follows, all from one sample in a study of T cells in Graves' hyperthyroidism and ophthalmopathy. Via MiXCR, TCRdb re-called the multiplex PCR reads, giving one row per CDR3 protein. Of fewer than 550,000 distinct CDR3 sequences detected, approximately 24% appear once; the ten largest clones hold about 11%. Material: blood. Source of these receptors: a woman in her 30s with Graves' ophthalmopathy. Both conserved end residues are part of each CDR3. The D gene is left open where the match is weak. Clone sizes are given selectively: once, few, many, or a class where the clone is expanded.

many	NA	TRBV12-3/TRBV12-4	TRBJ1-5	CASRGPTNQPQHF	TGTGCCAGCAGGGGACCGACGAATCAGCCCCAGCATTTT
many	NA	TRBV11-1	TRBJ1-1	CASSSQGTVTEAFF	TGTGCCAGCAGCTCCCAAGGGACGGTCACTGAAGCTTTCTTT
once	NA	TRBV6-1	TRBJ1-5	CASSEFGREGPQHF	TGTGCCAGCAGTGAATTCGGCAGGGAAGGGCCCCAGCATTTT
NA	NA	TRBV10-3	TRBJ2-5	CAISEGQPSQETQYF	TGTGCCATCAGTGAGGGACAGCCCAGCCAAGAGACCCAGTACTTC
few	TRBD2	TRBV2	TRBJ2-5	CASREIGDYQETQYF	TGTGCCAGCAGAGAAATAGGGGACTATCAAGAGACCCAGTACTTC
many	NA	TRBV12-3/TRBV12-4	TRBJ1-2	CASKRTVYGYTF	TGTGCCAGCAAACGGACAGTCTATGGCTACACCTTC
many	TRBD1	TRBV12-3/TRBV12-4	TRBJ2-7	CASSRDISGGSSYEQYF	TGTGCCAGCAGTCGGGATATTTCAGGGGGTAGCTCCTACGAGCAGTACTTC
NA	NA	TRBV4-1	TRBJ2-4	CASSQPFRQPNIQYF	TGCGCCAGCAGCCAACCTTTCCGACAGCCAAACATTCAGTACTTC
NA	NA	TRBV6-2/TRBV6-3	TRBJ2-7	CASSYGIRGLEQYF	TGTGCCAGCAGTTACGGGATTCGGGGCCTCGAGCAGTACTTC
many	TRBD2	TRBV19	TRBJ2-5	CASTDQPTGGPLETQYF	TGTGCCAGTACCGACCAACCGACGGGGGGGCCTTTAGAGACCCAGTACTTC
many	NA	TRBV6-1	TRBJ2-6	CASRGNLGANVLTF	TGTGCCAGCAGGGGGAATTTGGGGGCCAACGTCCTGACTTTC
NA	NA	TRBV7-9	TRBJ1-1	CASSLLLPNTEAFF	TGTGCCAGCAGCTTGCTCCTACCGAACACTGAAGCTTTCTTT
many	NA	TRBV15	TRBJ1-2	CATSRTGTDIYGYTF	TGTGCCACCAGCAGGACCGGGACGGACATCTATGGCTACACCTTC
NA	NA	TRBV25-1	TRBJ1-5	CASSDRKRADQPQHF	TGTGCCAGCAGTGATAGGAAACGGGCTGATCAGCCCCAGCATTTT
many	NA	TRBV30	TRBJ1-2	CAWVQEGHGYTF	TGTGCCTGGGTGCAGGAGGGGCATGGCTACACCTTC
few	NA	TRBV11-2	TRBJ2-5	CASSRGYQETQYF	TGTGCCAGCAGCCGCGGGTACCAAGAGACCCAGTACTTC
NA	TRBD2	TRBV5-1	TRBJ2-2	CASSLQASGTGGELFF	TGCGCCAGCAGCTTGCAGGCTAGCGGGACGGGCGGGGAGCTGTTTTTT
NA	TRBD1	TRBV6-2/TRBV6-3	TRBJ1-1	CASSRTKGQGPTEAFF	TGTGCCAGCAGTCGAACTAAAGGACAGGGGCCCACTGAAGCTTTCTTT
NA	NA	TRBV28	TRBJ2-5	CASTPGGHQETQYF	TGTGCCAGCACCCCAGGCGGGCACCAAGAGACCCAGTACTTC
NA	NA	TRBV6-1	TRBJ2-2	CASRLGHQGAGELFF	TGTGCCAGCAGATTGGGACACCAAGGCGCCGGGGAGCTGTTTTTT
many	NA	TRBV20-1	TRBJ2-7	CSARFRYQDEQYF	TGCAGTGCTAGATTTAGATACCAGGACGAGCAGTACTTC
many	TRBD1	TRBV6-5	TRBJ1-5	CASSSRQGSSNQPQHF	TGTGCCAGCAGTTCTCGACAGGGGAGTAGCAATCAGCCCCAGCATTTT
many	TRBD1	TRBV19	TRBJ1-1	CASSSRTGWNTEAFF	TGTGCCAGTAGTTCACGGACAGGCTGGAACACTGAAGCTTTCTTT
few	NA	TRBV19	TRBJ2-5	CASSLGRGRGQETQYF	TGTGCCAGTAGTCTGGGCCGGGGCAGGGGACAAGAGACCCAGTACTTC
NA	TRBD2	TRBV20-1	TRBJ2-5	CSARERGRGGFEETQYF	TGCAGTGCTAGAGAGCGCGGGCGGGGGGGCTTCGAAGAGACCCAGTACTTC
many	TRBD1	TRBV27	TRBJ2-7	CASSRDRVSYEQYF	TGTGCCAGCAGCCGGGACAGGGTATCCTACGAGCAGTACTTC
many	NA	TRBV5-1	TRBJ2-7	CASSLAAESSYEQYF	TGCGCCAGCAGCTTGGCCGCCGAGAGCTCCTACGAGCAGTACTTC
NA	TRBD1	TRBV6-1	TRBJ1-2	CASSDAGQGRGYTF	TGTGCCAGCAGTGACGCCGGACAGGGTCGAGGCTACACCTTC
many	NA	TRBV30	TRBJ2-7	CAWSVTGGEQYF	TGTGCCTGGAGTGTAACCGGGGGAGAGCAGTACTTC
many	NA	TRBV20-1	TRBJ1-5	CSAGGRMEGSNQPQHF	TGCAGTGCCGGCGGCAGGATGGAAGGGAGCAATCAGCCCCAGCATTTT
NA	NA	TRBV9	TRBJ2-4	CASSVEEGNIQYF	TGTGCCAGCAGCGTAGAGGAGGGAAACATTCAGTACTTC
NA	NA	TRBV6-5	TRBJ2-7	CASSYSSQNSYEQYF	TGTGCCAGCAGTTACTCGAGCCAGAACTCCTACGAGCAGTACTTC
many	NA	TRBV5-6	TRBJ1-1	CASSSANLNTEAFF	TGTGCCAGCAGCTCCGCAAACCTGAACACTGAAGCTTTCTTT
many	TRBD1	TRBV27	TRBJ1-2	CASSFRQGIFGYTF	TGTGCCAGCAGTTTCAGACAGGGTATATTCGGCTACACCTTC
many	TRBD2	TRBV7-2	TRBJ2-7	CASSTDSGRGDEQYF	TGTGCCAGCAGCACAGATAGCGGGAGAGGTGACGAGCAGTACTTC
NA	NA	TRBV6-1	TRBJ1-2	CASSEANYGYTF	TGTGCCAGCAGTGAAGCCAACTATGGCTACACCTTC
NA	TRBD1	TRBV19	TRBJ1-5	CASSFDRGQGSNQPQHF	TGTGCCAGTAGTTTTGACAGGGGGCAAGGGAGCAATCAGCCCCAGCATTTT
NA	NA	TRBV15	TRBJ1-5	CATSSFEFSNQPQHF	TGTGCCACCAGCAGTTTCGAGTTTAGCAATCAGCCCCAGCATTTT
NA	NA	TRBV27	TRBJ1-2	CASSRPTPRGDYGYTF	TGTGCCAGCAGTCGCCCCACACCCCGAGGGGACTATGGCTACACCTTC
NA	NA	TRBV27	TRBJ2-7	CASSLRPVLEQYF	TGTGCCAGCTCCTTACGTCCAGTTCTGGAGCAGTACTTC
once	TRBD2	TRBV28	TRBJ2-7	CASSTAGEYEQYF	TGTGCCAGCAGTACCGCGGGGGAATACGAGCAGTACTTC
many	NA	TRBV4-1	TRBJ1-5	CASSQDMSNQPQHF	TGCGCCAGCAGCCAAGATATGAGCAATCAGCCCCAGCATTTT
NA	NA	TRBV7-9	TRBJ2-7	CASSFFSSYEQYF	TGTGCCAGCAGCTTTTTTAGCTCCTACGAGCAGTACTTC
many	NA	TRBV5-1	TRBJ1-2	CASSFIQGGHGYTF	TGCGCCAGCAGCTTCATACAGGGAGGTCATGGCTACACCTTC
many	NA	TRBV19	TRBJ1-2	CASSIQARGYTF	TGTGCCAGTAGTATTCAGGCTCGCGGCTACACCTTC